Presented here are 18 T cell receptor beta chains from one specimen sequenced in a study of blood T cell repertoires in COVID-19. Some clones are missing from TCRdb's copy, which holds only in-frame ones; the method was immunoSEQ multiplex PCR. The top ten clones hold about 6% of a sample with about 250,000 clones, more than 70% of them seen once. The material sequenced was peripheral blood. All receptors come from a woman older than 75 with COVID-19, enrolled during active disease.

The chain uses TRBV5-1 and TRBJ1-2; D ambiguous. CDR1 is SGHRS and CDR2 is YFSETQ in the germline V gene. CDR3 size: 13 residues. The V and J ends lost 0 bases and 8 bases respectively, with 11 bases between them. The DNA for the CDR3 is TGCGCCAGCAGCTTGGACAGCTTAAGGGGCTACACCTTC. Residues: CASSLDSLRGYTF.

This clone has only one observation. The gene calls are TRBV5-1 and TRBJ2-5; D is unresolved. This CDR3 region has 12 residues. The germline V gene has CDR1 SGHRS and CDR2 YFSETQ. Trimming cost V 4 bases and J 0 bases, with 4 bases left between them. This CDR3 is CASSPNQETQYF. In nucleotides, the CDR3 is TGCGCCAGCAGCCCAAACCAAGAGACCCAGTACTTC.

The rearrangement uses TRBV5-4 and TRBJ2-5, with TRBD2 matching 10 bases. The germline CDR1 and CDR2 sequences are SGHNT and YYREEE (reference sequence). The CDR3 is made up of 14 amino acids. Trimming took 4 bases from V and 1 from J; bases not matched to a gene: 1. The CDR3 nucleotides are TGTGCCAGCAGCAGCGGGGGGGCCCAAGAGACCCAGTACTTC. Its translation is CASSSGGAQETQYF.

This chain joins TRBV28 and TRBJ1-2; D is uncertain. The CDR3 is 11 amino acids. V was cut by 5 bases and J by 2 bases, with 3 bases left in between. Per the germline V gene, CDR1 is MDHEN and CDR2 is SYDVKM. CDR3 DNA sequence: TGTGCCAGCAGTATAAACTATGGCTACACCTTC. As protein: CASSINYGYTF.

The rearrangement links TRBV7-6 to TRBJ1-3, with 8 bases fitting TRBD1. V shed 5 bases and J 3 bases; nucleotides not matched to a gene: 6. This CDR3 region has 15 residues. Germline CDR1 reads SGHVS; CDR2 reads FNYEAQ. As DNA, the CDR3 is TGTGCCAGCAGCCCACAGGGGGACGTTGGAAACACCATATATTTT. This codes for CASSPQGDVGNTIYF. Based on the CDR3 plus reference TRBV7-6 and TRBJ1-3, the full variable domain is GAGVSQSPRYKVTKRGQDVALRCDPISGHVSLYWYRQALGQGPEFLTYFNYEAQQDKSGLPNDRFSAERPEGSISTLTIQRTEQRDSAMYRCASSPQGDVGNTIYFGEGSWLTVV.

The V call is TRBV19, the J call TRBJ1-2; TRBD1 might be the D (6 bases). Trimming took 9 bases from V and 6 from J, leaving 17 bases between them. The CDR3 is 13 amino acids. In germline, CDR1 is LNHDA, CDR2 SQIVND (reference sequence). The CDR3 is CASAEQGHHGYTF. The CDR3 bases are TGTGCCAGCGCTGAACAGGGCCACCATGGCTACACCTTC.

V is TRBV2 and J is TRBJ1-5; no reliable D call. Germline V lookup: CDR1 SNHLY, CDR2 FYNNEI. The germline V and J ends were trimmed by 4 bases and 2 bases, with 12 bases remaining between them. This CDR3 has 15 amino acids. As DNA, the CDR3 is TGTGCCAGCAGTGGTCCCGAGAGCCGCAATCAGCCCCAGCATTTT. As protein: CASSGPESRNQPQHF.

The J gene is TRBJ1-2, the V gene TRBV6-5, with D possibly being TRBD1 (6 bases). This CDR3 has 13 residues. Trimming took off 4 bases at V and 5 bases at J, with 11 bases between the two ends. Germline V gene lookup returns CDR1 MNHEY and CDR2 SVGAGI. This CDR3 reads CASSSQGWYGYTF. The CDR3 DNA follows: TGTGCCAGCAGTTCCCAGGGGTGGTATGGCTACACCTTC.

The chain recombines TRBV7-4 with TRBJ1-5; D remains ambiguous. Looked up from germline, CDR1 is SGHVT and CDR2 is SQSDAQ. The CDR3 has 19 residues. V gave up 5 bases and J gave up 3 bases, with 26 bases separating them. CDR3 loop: CASSPRGEQSKHYNQPQHF. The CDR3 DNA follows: TGTGCCAGCAGCCCGCGCGGGGAACAGAGTAAACATTACAATCAGCCCCAGCATTTT.

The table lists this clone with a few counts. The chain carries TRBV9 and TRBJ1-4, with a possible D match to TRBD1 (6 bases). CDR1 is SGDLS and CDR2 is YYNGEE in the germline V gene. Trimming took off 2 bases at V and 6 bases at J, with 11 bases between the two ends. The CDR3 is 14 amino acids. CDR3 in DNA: TGTGCCAGCAGCGTCAGGGGCATTGATGAAAAACTGTTTTTT. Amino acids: CASSVRGIDEKLFF. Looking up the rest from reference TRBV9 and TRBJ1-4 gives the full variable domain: DSGVTQTPKHLITATGQRVTLRCSPRSGDLSVYWYQQSLDQGLQFLIQYYNGEERAKGNILERFSAQQFPDLHSELNLSSLELGDSALYFCASSVRGIDEKLFFGSGTQLSVL.

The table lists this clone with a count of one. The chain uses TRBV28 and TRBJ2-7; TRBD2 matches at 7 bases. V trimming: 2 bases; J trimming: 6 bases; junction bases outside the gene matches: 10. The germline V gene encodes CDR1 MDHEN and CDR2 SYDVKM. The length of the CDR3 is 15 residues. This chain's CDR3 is CASSLQLAGRGEQYF. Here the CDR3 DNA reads TGTGCCAGCAGTTTACAATTGGCGGGGAGGGGCGAGCAGTACTTC.

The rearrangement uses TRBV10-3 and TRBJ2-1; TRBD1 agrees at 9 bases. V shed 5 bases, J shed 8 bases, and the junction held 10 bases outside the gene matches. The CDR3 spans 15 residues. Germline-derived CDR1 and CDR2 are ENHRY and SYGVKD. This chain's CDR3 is CAISNRGPALDEQFF. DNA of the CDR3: TGTGCCATCAGTAACAGGGGGCCCGCTTTAGATGAGCAGTTCTTC.

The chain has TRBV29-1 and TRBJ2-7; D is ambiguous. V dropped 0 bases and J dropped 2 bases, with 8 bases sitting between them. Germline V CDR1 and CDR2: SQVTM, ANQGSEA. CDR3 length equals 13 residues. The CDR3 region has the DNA TGCAGCGTTGAAGATTTGCGGACCTACGAGCAGTACGTC. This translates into CSVEDLRTYEQYV.

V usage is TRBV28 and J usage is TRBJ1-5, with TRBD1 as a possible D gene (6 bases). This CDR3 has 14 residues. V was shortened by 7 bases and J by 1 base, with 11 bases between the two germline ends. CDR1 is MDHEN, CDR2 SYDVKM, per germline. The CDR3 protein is CASKTGLSNQPQHF. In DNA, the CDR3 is TGTGCCAGCAAAACAGGGCTCAGCAATCAGCCCCAGCATTTT. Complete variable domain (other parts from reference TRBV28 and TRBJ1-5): DVKVTQSSRYLVKRTGEKVFLECVQDMDHENMFWYRQDPGLGLRLIYFSYDVKMKEKGDIPEGYSVSREKKERFSLILESASTNQTSMYLCASKTGLSNQPQHFGDGTRLSIL.

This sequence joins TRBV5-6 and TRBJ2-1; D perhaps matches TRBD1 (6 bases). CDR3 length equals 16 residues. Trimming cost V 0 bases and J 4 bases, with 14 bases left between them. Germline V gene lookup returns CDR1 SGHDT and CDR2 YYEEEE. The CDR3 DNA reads TGTGCCAGCAGCTTGGAAGGGCAGGGGAGTTACAATGAGCAGTTCTTC. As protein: CASSLEGQGSYNEQFF.

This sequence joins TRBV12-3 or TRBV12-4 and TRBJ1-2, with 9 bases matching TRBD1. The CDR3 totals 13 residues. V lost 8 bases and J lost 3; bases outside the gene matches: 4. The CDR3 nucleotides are TGTGCCAGCCGAGGGGACAGGGACTATGGCTACACCTTC. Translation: CASRGDRDYGYTF.

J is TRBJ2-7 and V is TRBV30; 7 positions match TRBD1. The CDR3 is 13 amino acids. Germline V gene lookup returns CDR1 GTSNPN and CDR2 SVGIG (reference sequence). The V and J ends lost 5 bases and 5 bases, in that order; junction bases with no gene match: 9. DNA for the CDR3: TGTGCCTGGGGACTCTGGACAGGTAACGAGCAGTACTTC. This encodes CAWGLWTGNEQYF. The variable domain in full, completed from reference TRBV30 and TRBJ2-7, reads SQTIHQWPATLVQPVGSPLSLECTVEGTSNPNLYWYRQAAGRGLQLLFYSVGIGQISSEVPQNLSASRPQDRQFILSSKKLLLSDSGFYLCAWGLWTGNEQYFGPGTRLTVT.

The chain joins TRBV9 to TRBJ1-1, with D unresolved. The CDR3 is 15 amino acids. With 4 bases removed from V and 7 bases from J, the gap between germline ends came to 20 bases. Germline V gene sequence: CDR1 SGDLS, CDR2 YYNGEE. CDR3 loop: CASSQGPQGGSEAFF. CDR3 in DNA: TGTGCCAGCAGCCAAGGCCCCCAAGGAGGTAGTGAAGCTTTCTTT.